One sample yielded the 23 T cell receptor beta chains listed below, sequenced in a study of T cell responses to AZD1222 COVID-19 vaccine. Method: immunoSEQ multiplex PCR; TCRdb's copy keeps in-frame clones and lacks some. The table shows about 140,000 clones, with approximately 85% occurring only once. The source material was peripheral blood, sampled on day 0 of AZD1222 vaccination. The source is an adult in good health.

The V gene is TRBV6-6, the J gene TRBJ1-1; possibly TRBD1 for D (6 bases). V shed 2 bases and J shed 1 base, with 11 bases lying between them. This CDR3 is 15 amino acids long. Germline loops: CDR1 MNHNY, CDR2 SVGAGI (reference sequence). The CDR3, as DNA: TGTGCCAGCAGTTACCTTAGGGGGGGGAACACTGAAGCTTTCTTT. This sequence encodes CASSYLRGGNTEAFF.

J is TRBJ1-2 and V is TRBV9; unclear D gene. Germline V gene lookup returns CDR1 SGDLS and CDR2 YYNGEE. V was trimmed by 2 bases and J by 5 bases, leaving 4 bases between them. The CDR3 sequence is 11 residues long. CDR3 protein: CASSVGYGYTF. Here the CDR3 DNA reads TGTGCCAGCAGCGTTGGGTATGGCTACACCTTC.

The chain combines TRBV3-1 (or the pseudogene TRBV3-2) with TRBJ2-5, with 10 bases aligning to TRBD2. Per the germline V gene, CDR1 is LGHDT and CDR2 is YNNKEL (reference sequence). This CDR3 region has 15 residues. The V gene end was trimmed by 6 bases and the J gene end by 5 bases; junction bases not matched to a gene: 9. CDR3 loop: CASSPPGLAYETQYF. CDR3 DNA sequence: TGTGCCAGCAGTCCTCCGGGACTAGCGTACGAGACCCAGTACTTC.

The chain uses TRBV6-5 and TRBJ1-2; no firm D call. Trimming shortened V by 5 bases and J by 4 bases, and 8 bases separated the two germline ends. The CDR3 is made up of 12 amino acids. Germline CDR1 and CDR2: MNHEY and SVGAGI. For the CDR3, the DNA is TGTGCCAGCAGTCCAGATACCTATGGCTACACCTTC. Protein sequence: CASSPDTYGYTF.

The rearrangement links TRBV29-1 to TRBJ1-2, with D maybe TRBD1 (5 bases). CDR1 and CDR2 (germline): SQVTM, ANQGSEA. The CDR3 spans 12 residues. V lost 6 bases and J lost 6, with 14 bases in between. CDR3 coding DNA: TGCAGCGTGGCAGTTCAGGGTAATGGCTACACCTTC. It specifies CSVAVQGNGYTF.

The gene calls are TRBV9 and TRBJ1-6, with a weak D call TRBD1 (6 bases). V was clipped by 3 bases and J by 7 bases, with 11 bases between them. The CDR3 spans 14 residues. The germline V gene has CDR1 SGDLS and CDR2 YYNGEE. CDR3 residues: CASSETQGNSPLHF. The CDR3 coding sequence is TGTGCCAGCAGCGAAACACAGGGAAATTCACCCCTCCACTTT.

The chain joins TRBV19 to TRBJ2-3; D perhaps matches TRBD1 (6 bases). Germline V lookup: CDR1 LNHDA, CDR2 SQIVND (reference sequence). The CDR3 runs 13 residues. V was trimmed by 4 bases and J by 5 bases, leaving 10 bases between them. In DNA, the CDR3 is TGTGCCAGTAGTACAACAGGGAAAGATACGCAGTATTTT. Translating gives CASSTTGKDTQYF. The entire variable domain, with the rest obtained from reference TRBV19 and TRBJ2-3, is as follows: DGGITQSPKYLFRKEGQNVTLSCEQNLNHDAMYWYRQDPGQGLRLIYYSQIVNDFQKGDIAEGYSVSREKKESFPLTVTSAQKNPTAFYLCASSTTGKDTQYFGPGTRLTVL.

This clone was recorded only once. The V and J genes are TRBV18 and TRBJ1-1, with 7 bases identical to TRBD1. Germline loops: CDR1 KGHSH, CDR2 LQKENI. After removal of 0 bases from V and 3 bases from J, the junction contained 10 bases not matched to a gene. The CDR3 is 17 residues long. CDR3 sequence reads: CASSPPSVGQEDTEAFF. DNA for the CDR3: TGTGCCAGCTCACCACCGAGTGTCGGACAGGAAGACACTGAAGCTTTCTTT. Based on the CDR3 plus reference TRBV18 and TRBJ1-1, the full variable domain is NAGVMQNPRHLVRRRGQEARLRCSPMKGHSHVYWYRQLPEEGLKFMVYLQKENIIDESGMPKERFSAEFPKEGPSILRIQQVVRGDSAAYFCASSPPSVGQEDTEAFFGQGTRLTVV.

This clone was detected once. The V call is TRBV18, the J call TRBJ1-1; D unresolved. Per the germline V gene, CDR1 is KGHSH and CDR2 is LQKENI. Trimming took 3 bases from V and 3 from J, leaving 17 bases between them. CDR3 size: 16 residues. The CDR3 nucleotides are TGTGCCAGCTCACCTACAGACTCCTCAGCGGACACTGAAGCTTTCTTT. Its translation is CASSPTDSSADTEAFF.

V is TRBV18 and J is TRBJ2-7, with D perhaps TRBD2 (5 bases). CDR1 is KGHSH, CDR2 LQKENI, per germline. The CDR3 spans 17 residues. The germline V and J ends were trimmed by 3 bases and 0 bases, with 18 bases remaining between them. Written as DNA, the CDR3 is TGTGCCAGCTCACCTCAGGTCTCAGAGCGGTACTCCTACGAGCAGTACTTC. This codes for CASSPQVSERYSYEQYF.

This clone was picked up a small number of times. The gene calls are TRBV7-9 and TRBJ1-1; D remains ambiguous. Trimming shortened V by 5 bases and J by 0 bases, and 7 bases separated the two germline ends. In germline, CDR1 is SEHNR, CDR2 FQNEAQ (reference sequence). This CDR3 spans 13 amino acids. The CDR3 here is CASSVTMNTEAFF. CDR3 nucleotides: TGTGCCAGCAGCGTAACGATGAACACTGAAGCTTTCTTT.

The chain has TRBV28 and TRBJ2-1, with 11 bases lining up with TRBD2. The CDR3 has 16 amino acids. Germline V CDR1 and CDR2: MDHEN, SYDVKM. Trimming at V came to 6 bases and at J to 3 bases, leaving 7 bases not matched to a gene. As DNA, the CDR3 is TGTGCCAGCAGGATACGGACTAGCGGGTTCTACAATGAGCAGTTCTTC. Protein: CASRIRTSGFYNEQFF.

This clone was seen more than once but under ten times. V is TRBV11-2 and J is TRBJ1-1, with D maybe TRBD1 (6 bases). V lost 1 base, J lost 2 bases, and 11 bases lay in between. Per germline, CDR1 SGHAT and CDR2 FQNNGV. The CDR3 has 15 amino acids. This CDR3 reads CASSLVPGTNTEAFF. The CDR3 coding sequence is TGTGCCAGCAGCTTAGTGCCAGGGACAAACACTGAAGCTTTCTTT.

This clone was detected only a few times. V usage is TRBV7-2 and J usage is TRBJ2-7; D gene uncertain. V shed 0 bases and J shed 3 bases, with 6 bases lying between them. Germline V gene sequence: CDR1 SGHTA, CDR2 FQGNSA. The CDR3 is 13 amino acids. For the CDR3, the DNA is TGTGCCAGCAGCTTAGCCCTCGGCTACGAGCAGTACTTC. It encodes CASSLALGYEQYF.

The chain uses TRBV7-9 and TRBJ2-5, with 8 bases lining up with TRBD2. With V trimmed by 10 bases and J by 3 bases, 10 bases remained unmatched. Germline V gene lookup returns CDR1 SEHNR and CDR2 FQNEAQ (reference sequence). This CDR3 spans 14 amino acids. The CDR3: CATYTSGSKETQYF. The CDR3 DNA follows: TGTGCCACCTATACTAGCGGTTCGAAAGAGACCCAGTACTTC.

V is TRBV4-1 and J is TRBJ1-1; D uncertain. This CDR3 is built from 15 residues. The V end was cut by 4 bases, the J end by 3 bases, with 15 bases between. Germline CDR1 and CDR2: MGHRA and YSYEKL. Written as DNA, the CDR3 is TGCGCCAGCAGCCCCCGGACGGGAGAGCACACTGAAGCTTTCTTT. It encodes CASSPRTGEHTEAFF.

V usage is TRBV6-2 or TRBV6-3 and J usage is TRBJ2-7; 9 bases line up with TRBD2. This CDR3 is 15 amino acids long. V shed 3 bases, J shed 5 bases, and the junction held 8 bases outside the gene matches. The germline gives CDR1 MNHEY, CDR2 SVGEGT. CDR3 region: CASSYSSGRIDEQYF. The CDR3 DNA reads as TGTGCCAGCAGTTATAGCAGCGGGAGGATCGACGAGCAGTACTTC.

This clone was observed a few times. The CDR3 DNA sequence: TGCGCCAGCAGCAGCCGGGGCCAACCACCCAACGAGCAGTACTTC. This sequence encodes CASSSRGQPPNEQYF. The chain uses TRBV10-1 and TRBJ2-7; the D call may be TRBD1 or TRBD2 (5 bases each). Trimming cost V 6 bases and J 5 bases, with 20 bases left between them. There are 15 residues in the CDR3. Germline V lookup: CDR1 WNHNN, CDR2 SYGVQD (reference sequence).

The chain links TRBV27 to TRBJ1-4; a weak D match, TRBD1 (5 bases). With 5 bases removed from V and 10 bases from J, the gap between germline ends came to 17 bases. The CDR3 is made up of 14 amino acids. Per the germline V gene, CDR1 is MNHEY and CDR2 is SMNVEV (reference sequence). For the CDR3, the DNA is TGTGCCAGCAGTGACCGGGACTCCGCGGGAAAACTGTTTTTT. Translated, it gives CASSDRDSAGKLFF.

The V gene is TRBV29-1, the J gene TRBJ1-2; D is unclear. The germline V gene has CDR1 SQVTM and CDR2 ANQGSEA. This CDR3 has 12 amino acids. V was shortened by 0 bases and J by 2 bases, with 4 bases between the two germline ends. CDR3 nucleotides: TGCAGCGTTGAAGACAAGAACTATGGCTACACCTTC. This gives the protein CSVEDKNYGYTF.

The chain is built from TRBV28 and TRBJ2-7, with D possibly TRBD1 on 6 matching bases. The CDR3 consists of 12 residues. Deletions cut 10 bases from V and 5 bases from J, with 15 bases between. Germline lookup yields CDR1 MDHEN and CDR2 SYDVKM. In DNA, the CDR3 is TGTGCCACCCAAAAAGGGGGAGACGAGCAGTACTTC. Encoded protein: CATQKGGDEQYF. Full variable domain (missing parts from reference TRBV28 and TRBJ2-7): DVKVTQSSRYLVKRTGEKVFLECVQDMDHENMFWYRQDPGLGLRLIYFSYDVKMKEKGDIPEGYSVSREKKERFSLILESASTNQTSMYLCATQKGGDEQYFGPGTRLTVT.

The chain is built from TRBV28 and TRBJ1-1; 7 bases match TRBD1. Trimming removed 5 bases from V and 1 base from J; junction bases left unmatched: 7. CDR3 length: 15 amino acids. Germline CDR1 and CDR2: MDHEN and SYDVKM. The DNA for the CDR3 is TGTGCCAGCAGTAGGGCGGACAGGCGGAACACTGAAGCTTTCTTT. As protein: CASSRADRRNTEAFF.

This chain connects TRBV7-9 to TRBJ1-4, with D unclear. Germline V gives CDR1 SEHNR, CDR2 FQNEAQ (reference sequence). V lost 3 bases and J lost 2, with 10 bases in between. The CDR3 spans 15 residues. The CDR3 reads CASSLTLGTNEKLFF. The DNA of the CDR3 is TGTGCCAGCAGCTTGACCCTAGGCACTAATGAAAAACTGTTTTTT.